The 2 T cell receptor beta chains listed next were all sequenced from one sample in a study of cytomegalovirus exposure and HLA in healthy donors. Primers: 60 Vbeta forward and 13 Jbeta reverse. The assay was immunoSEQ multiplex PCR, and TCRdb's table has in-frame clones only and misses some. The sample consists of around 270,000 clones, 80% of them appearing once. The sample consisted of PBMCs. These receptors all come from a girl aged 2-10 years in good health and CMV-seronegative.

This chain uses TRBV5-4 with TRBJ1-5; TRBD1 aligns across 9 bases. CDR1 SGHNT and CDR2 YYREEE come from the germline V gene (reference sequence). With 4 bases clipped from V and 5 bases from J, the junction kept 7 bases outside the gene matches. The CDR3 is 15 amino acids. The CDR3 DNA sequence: TGTGCCAGCAGCCGTCCGGGACAGGGCCATCAGCCCCAGCATTTT. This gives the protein CASSRPGQGHQPQHF. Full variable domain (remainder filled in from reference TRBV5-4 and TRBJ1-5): ETGVTQSPTHLIKTRGQQVTLRCSSQSGHNTVSWYQQALGQGPQFIFQYYREEENGRGNFPPRFSGLQFPNYSSELNVNALELDDSALYLCASSRPGQGHQPQHFGDGTRLSIL.

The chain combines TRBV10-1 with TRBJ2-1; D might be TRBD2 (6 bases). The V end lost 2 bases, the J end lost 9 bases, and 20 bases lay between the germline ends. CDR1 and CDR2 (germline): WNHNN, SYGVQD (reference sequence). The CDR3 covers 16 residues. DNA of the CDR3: TGCGCCAGCAGTGAGGCCACTCCGTCGGTAGCGGCTGAGCAGTTCTTC. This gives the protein CASSEATPSVAAEQFF.